Each of the 19 T cell receptor beta chains below was sequenced from the same sample in a study of spatial heterogeneity in lung cancer. Time point denoted: sample taken at primary tumor resection. Tumor, nontumor lung or frozen PBMC supplied whole RNA that was sequenced unsorted. TCRdb re-derived calls from the 5' RACE reads in MiXCR, one entry per CDR3 protein. The sample lists 45,000 or so distinct CDR3 sequences, 7.6% seen once, with about 13% in the top ten. Specimen: PBMCs, collected at surgery. These receptors came from a female donor with early-stage non-small cell lung cancer.

In this sample, this clonotype turned up a few times. V usage is TRBV7-9 and J usage is TRBJ1-4; D unclear. CDR3 length equals 15 residues. Germline V gene sequence: CDR1 SEHNR, CDR2 FQNEAQ (reference sequence). V was cut by 0 bases and J by 4 bases, with 9 bases left in between. CDR3 nucleotides: TGTGCCAGCAGCTTAGCGCTTGCTGATAATGAAAAACTGTTTTTT. This gives the protein CASSLALADNEKLFF.

This sequence joins TRBV6-1 and TRBJ2-7; the D is unclear. In germline, CDR1 is MNHNS, CDR2 SASEGT. Trimming left V 3 bases short and J 6 bases short, with 9 bases between. CDR3 size: 12 residues. This CDR3 reads CASSDGRSEQYV. CDR3 bases: TGTGCCAGCAGTGATGGGCGGAGCGAGCAGTACGTC.

This clonotype was counted ten times or more. The genes are TRBV7-8 and TRBJ2-1, with D possibly matching TRBD2 (5 bases). Trimming took 4 bases from V and 6 from J, leaving 28 bases between them. Looked up from germline, CDR1 is SGHVS and CDR2 is FQNEAQ. The CDR3 contains 19 residues. For the CDR3, the DNA is TGTGCCAGCAGCTCTAGAGCTCTCCTTCTTGAGGGCCTGGGCAATGAGCAGTTCTTC. Protein: CASSSRALLLEGLGNEQFF.

This clonotype was detected only a few times. The chain links TRBV18 to TRBJ2-2; tentative D call: TRBD1 (6 bases). Trimming removed 4 bases from V and 6 bases from J, with 12 bases in between. Germline V gives CDR1 KGHSH, CDR2 LQKENI. The CDR3 totals 14 residues. The CDR3 DNA reads as TGTGCCAGCTCACAAGAAACAGGGCCCGGGGAGCTGTTTTTT. Protein: CASSQETGPGELFF.

The chain combines TRBV12-3 or TRBV12-4 with TRBJ1-4; the match to TRBD1 covers 7 bases. The CDR3 consists of 13 residues. V lost 9 bases, J lost 6 bases, and 7 bases stayed unmatched. The CDR3 coding sequence is TGTGCCAGTGCCGGGACAGAAGATGAAAAACTGTTTTTT. It encodes CASAGTEDEKLFF.

The chain carries TRBV3-1 and TRBJ2-2; TRBD2 is a possible D gene (6 bases). The length of the CDR3 is 17 residues. Germline V gives CDR1 LGHDT, CDR2 YNNKEL (reference sequence). V was trimmed by 0 bases and J by 7 bases, leaving 18 bases between them. The CDR3 region has the DNA TGTGCCAGCAGCCAAGATCTTCCTGGAGCGGGCCGCGGGGAGCTGTTTTTT. This sequence encodes CASSQDLPGAGRGELFF.

This clonotype was counted a few times. V is TRBV2 and J is TRBJ2-3, with TRBD2 matching over 8 bases. The CDR3 has 16 amino acids. Germline V gives CDR1 SNHLY, CDR2 FYNNEI. Trimming cost V 6 bases and J 0 bases; bases outside gene matches: 8. The CDR3 region is CASREAGGLSTDTQYF. The CDR3 DNA is TGTGCCAGCAGGGAGGCGGGGGGCCTCAGCACAGATACGCAGTATTTT.

This sequence joins TRBV5-1 and TRBJ2-5; 9 bases align to TRBD2. V was clipped by 5 bases and J by 5 bases; unmatched bases: 4. The CDR3 runs to 13 residues. Germline-derived CDR1 and CDR2 are SGHRS and YFSETQ. CDR3 loop: CASSKGLAETQYF. The CDR3 nucleotides are TGCGCCAGCAGTAAGGGACTAGCCGAGACCCAGTACTTC.

This clonotype showed up many times. For the CDR3, the DNA is TGTGCCTGGAGTGCTTCCGGGGGCCAAGAGACCCAGTACTTC. This codes for CAWSASGGQETQYF. The chain links TRBV30 to TRBJ2-5; D may be TRBD2 (6 bases). V was cut by 1 base and J by 1 base, with 10 bases left in between. CDR3 length equals 14 residues. CDR1 GTSNPN and CDR2 SVGIG come from the germline V gene (reference sequence).

The table lists this clonotype with many counts. The V gene is TRBV2, the J gene TRBJ2-5, with no clear D. V dropped 6 bases and J dropped 5 bases, with 13 bases sitting between them. The CDR3 runs to 13 residues. Germline V gene lookup returns CDR1 SNHLY and CDR2 FYNNEI. The CDR3 reads CASSVRIEETQYF. The CDR3 DNA reads as TGTGCCAGCAGCGTTCGGATCGAGGAGACCCAGTACTTC.

J is TRBJ1-1 and V is TRBV18; 8 nucleotides match TRBD1. This CDR3 region has 16 residues. Germline V gene lookup returns CDR1 KGHSH and CDR2 LQKENI. After removal of 3 bases from V and 3 bases from J, the junction contained 9 bases not matched to a gene. CDR3 region: CASSPLRQGRDTEAFF. The CDR3 coding sequence is TGTGCCAGCTCACCCCTCAGACAGGGGAGGGACACTGAAGCTTTCTTT.

This rearrangement joins TRBV7-9 to TRBJ1-1; D gene unclear. This CDR3 is 12 amino acids long. The germline gives CDR1 SEHNR, CDR2 FQNEAQ (reference sequence). Trimming pared 5 bases from V and 3 bases from J, leaving 7 bases between. Here the CDR3 reads CASSERDTEAFF. The CDR3 nucleotides are TGTGCCAGCAGCGAGAGGGACACTGAAGCTTTCTTT.

This clonotype appeared a few times. The V gene is TRBV20-1, the J gene TRBJ2-3, with D possibly TRBD2 on 5 matching bases. This CDR3 contains 14 residues. Germline V gene data show CDR1 as DFQATT and CDR2 as SNEGSKA (reference sequence). V lost 4 bases and J 3 bases, leaving 14 bases between the germline ends. The CDR3 loop is CSATSGGWTDTQYF. CDR3 coding DNA: TGCAGTGCTACCTCGGGCGGGTGGACAGATACGCAGTATTTT.

This clonotype was seen ten or more times. This chain uses TRBV7-6 with TRBJ2-2; 11 bases are shared with TRBD2. V lost 0 bases, J lost 4 bases, and 4 bases stayed unmatched. Germline V gene lookup returns CDR1 SGHVS and CDR2 FNYEAQ. This CDR3 has 17 amino acids. CDR3 coding DNA: TGTGCCAGCAGCTTAGCTAGCGGGGGGGCCGCCACCGGGGAGCTGTTTTTT. Its translation: CASSLASGGAATGELFF.

In this sample, this clonotype turned up many times. V is TRBV2 and J is TRBJ2-5; no clear D gene. Deletions cut 6 bases from V and 2 bases from J, with 10 bases between. CDR3 length: 13 amino acids. CDR1 SNHLY and CDR2 FYNNEI come from the germline V gene. CDR3 coding DNA: TGTGCCAGCAGGGCAGAGATTCAAGAGACCCAGTACTTC. Translation: CASRAEIQETQYF.

Ten or more counts support this clonotype. V is TRBV28 and J is TRBJ2-3; 8 bases map to TRBD2. CDR3 length: 14 residues. CDR1 and CDR2 from the germline V gene are MDHEN and SYDVKM. Trimming removed 3 bases from V and 6 bases from J; junction bases left unmatched: 5. For the CDR3, the DNA is TGTGCCAGCAGTTTTGTAGCGGGGACCGATACGCAGTATTTT. Translation: CASSFVAGTDTQYF.

This clonotype showed up just a few times. The chain recombines TRBV12-3 or TRBV12-4 with TRBJ2-6, with TRBD2 as a possible D gene (7 bases). V was trimmed by 3 bases and J by 0 bases, leaving 12 bases between them. CDR3 length equals 17 residues. The CDR3 sequence: CASSLGGRPSGANVLTF. The CDR3 coding sequence is TGTGCCAGCAGTTTGGGGGGGCGCCCCTCTGGGGCCAACGTCCTGACTTTC.

This clonotype came up many times. The V call is TRBV12-3 or TRBV12-4, the J call TRBJ2-3; D is unclear. The length of the CDR3 is 12 residues. Trimming shortened V by 5 bases and J by 2 bases, and 5 bases separated the two germline ends. CDR3 nucleotide sequence: TGTGCCAGCAGTGGGTTCACAGATACGCAGTATTTT. Translation gives CASSGFTDTQYF.

The chain uses TRBV19 and TRBJ2-2, with D possibly TRBD2 on 5 matching bases. Germline CDR1 is LNHDA and CDR2 is SQIVND (reference sequence). This CDR3 has 14 amino acids. Between the trimmed V and J ends, which lost 9 bases and 0 bases, there was a span of 11 bases. The CDR3 loop reads CARKAGSNTGELFF. The CDR3 nucleotides are TGTGCCAGAAAGGCGGGTTCGAACACCGGGGAGCTGTTTTTT.